This T cell receptor (beta chain) originates from a study of T cells after yellow fever vaccination. This CDR3 is 14 amino acids long. CDR1 is LNHDA, CDR2 SQIVND, per germline (reference sequence). With 3 bases clipped from V and 7 bases from J, the junction kept 6 bases outside the gene matches. The authors made TCR cDNA by 5'RACE template switching, adding a universal primer site and UMIs. TCRdb re-called the 5' RACE reads through MiXCR, storing one row per CDR3 protein. Of more than 300,000 distinct CDR3 sequences detected, about 11% appear once; the ten largest clones hold approximately 3%. Study findings and constraints: Clonotype sharing between CD4 and CD8 compartments was small.

A remark on this clonotype: The antigen is undetermined.

The sequence came from a man aged 18 to 30 who received the YFV17D yellow fever vaccine. The sample here was CD4+ T cells sorted from PBMCs, taken 45 days after the yellow fever booster vaccination. The chain uses TRBV19 and TRBJ2-5; 9 nucleotides align to TRBD2. CDR3 protein: CASSISGGSGTQYF. As DNA, the CDR3 is TGTGCCAGTAGTATTAGCGGGGGCAGTGGGACCCAGTACTTC.